A single sample gave rise to the 9 T cell receptor beta chains below, sequenced in a study of CD8 T cells in ankylosing spondylitis. A single record per CDR3 protein comes from TCRdb applying MiXCR to the 5' RACE reads. The sample includes 350,000 to 550,000 distinct CDR3 sequences, roughly a quarter of them seen just once. No antigen is known for these receptors. General study results and limits: Ankylosing spondylitis blood seemed to carry a telltale TCR beta motif made of eight highly homologous variants.

Material: blood, either unsorted or a sorted T cell fraction (not recorded which). The receptors were sampled from a male donor with ankylosing spondylitis.

This clonotype was seen more than once but under ten times. The gene calls are TRBV24-1 and TRBJ2-1; a possible D gene is TRBD1 (5 bases). V was trimmed by 4 bases and J by 0 bases, leaving 12 bases between them. Germline values: CDR1 KGHDR, CDR2 SFDVKD. This CDR3 region has 16 residues. CDR3 residues: CATSDPGSISYNEQFF. CDR3 DNA: TGTGCCACCAGTGACCCAGGGTCCATCTCCTACAATGAGCAGTTCTTC.

This sequence joins TRBV20-1 and TRBJ2-3, with 13 nucleotides matching TRBD2. Trimming took 5 bases from V and 6 from J; bases not matched to a gene: 8. Germline V gene sequence: CDR1 DFQATT, CDR2 SNEGSKA (reference sequence). The CDR3 loop spans 15 amino acids. Here the CDR3 reads CSAYGGLAGADTQYF. Here the CDR3 DNA reads TGCAGTGCTTACGGAGGACTAGCGGGAGCGGATACGCAGTATTTT.

The CDR3 coding sequence is TGTGCCAGCACAGACAGGGCTGGGGCCAACGTCCTGACTTTC. Its protein product is CASTDRAGANVLTF. V usage is TRBV25-1 and J usage is TRBJ2-6; 7 bases agree with TRBD1. The CDR3 covers 14 residues. CDR1 is MGHDK, CDR2 SYGVNS, per germline. The V gene end was trimmed by 7 bases and the J gene end by 2 bases; junction bases not matched to a gene: 2. The full variable domain, with the rest looked up from reference TRBV25-1 and TRBJ2-6, is EADIYQTPRYLVIGTGKKITLECSQTMGHDKMYWYQQDPGMELHLIHYSYGVNSTEKGDLSSESTVSRIRTEHFPLTLESARPSHTSQYLCASTDRAGANVLTFGAGSRLTVL.

The rearrangement uses TRBV10-3 and TRBJ2-7; TRBD1 matches 7 bases. V lost 10 bases to trimming and J lost 2 bases; unmatched junction nucleotides: 8. Germline V lookup: CDR1 ENHRY, CDR2 SYGVKD. The CDR3 has 13 residues. The CDR3 loop reads CATIDQGAYEQYF. DNA for the CDR3: TGTGCCACTATCGATCAGGGGGCCTACGAGCAGTACTTC.

The chain has TRBV20-1 and TRBJ2-3; 8 nucleotides align to TRBD1. The V gene end was trimmed by 6 bases and the J gene end by 14 bases; junction bases not matched to a gene: 10. Germline V lookup: CDR1 DFQATT, CDR2 SNEGSKA (reference sequence). This CDR3 has 11 residues. The DNA for the CDR3 is TGCAGTGCCTCAACTTGGACAGGGAGGTATTTT. It specifies CSASTWTGRYF.

The chain combines TRBV12-3 or TRBV12-4 with TRBJ2-2; 10 bases are shared with TRBD1. V lost 8 bases to trimming and J lost 3 bases; unmatched junction nucleotides: 3. CDR3 size: 14 residues. Here the CDR3 reads CASYGTGDTGELFF. In DNA form, the CDR3 reads TGTGCCAGCTACGGGACAGGGGACACCGGGGAGCTGTTTTTT.

Only a few counts were recorded for this clonotype. This sequence joins TRBV5-1 and TRBJ1-1; D is ambiguous. The CDR3 runs to 15 residues. Germline CDR1 is SGHRS and CDR2 is YFSETQ. V was cut by 0 bases and J by 1 base, with 10 bases left in between. The CDR3 loop is CASSLEGGRNTEAFF. The DNA for the CDR3 is TGCGCCAGCAGCTTGGAGGGCGGACGGAACACTGAAGCTTTCTTT.

This clonotype occurred a few times. The CDR3 bases are TGTGCCAGCAGCCGAGAAGGGGCCCAGTACTTC. It codes for CASSREGAQYF. The chain combines TRBV3-1 with TRBJ2-5; a possible D gene is TRBD1 (5 bases). This CDR3 is built from 11 residues. Per the germline V gene, CDR1 is LGHDT and CDR2 is YNNKEL (reference sequence). V lost 4 bases to trimming and J lost 9 bases, with 9 bases between them.

The genes are TRBV3-1 and TRBJ2-3; D perhaps matches TRBD1 (6 bases). V lost 2 bases and J lost 2, with 11 bases in between. Looked up from germline, CDR1 is LGHDT and CDR2 is YNNKEL (reference sequence). The CDR3 covers 15 residues. The CDR3 loop is CASSQRTGFTDTQYF. The CDR3 region has the DNA TGTGCCAGCAGCCAACGCACAGGGTTCACAGATACGCAGTATTTT.